The 20 T cell receptor beta chains below come from one sample, sequenced in a study of cytomegalovirus exposure and HLA in healthy donors. Researchers ran the PCR with 60 Vbeta and 13 Jbeta primers. Sequenced by immunoSEQ multiplex PCR; TCRdb stores in-frame clones only, minus some. The table records 130,000 to 150,000 clones, 75% to 90% of them present only once. The sample comprised PBMCs. The receptors shown here come from a woman between 25 and 40 years old in good health and CMV-seronegative.

CDR3 coding DNA: TGTGCCAGTGGCCGGACTAGCGGGAGTTCCTACGAGCAGTACTTC. Amino acid sequence: CASGRTSGSSYEQYF. The chain employs TRBV19 and TRBJ2-7; 13 bases line up with TRBD2. V was pared by 8 bases and J by 1 base, with 5 bases of the junction left unmatched. The CDR3 contains 15 residues. Germline CDR1 and CDR2: LNHDA and SQIVND (reference sequence).

This sequence joins TRBV7-8 and TRBJ2-2; D is perhaps TRBD2 (6 bases). The germline V and J ends were trimmed by 0 bases and 0 bases, with 8 bases remaining between them. The CDR3 length is 16 residues. Germline assignment: CDR1 SGHVS and CDR2 FQNEAQ. CDR3 nucleotide sequence: TGTGCCAGCAGCTTAGCGGGCGGGGCGAACACCGGGGAGCTGTTTTTT. Protein: CASSLAGGANTGELFF. Using reference TRBV7-8 and TRBJ2-2 for the parts outside the CDR3, the full variable domain is GAGVSQSPRYKVAKRGQDVALRCDPISGHVSLFWYQQALGQGPEFLTYFQNEAQLDKSGLPSDRFFAERPEGSVSTLKIQRTQQEDSAVYLCASSLAGGANTGELFFGEGSRLTVL.

J is TRBJ1-2 and V is TRBV2, with D hard to call. The CDR3 spans 14 residues. The germline gives CDR1 SNHLY, CDR2 FYNNEI. V was cut by 8 bases and J by 6 bases, with 19 bases left in between. The DNA for the CDR3 is TGTGCCAGCGGGAGAACTACCCTACTAGATGGCTACACCTTC. Protein: CASGRTTLLDGYTF.

V usage is TRBV13 and J usage is TRBJ2-5; tentative D call: TRBD2 (6 bases). The CDR3 sequence is 15 residues long. The ends were cut back, 0 bases at V and 5 bases at J, with 13 bases in the middle. From germline, CDR1 is PRHDT and CDR2 FYEKMQ (reference sequence). CDR3 sequence (DNA): TGTGCCAGCAGCTTAGGCCTAGGTGGGGGGGAGACCCAGTACTTC. Protein product: CASSLGLGGGETQYF.

This chain joins TRBV21-1 and TRBJ1-2; the table assigns TRBD1, which was not confirmed against the DNA. TRBV21-1 is designated a pseudogene. The CDR3 runs to 16 residues. DNA for the CDR3: TGTGCCAGCAGCAAAGGGGGACAGGGGGCTAACTATGGCTACACCTTC. Its translation: CASSKGGQGANYGYTF.

This clone was counted a few times. The chain combines TRBV2 with TRBJ2-7, with 7 bases identical to TRBD1. Per germline, CDR1 SNHLY and CDR2 FYNNEI. V was clipped by 6 bases and J by 0 bases; unmatched bases: 5. The CDR3 extends over 14 amino acids. This chain's CDR3 is CASRGDSTSYEQYF. The CDR3 DNA follows: TGTGCCAGCAGGGGGGACAGTACCTCCTACGAGCAGTACTTC.

V usage is TRBV10-3 and J usage is TRBJ2-5; no definite D call. The CDR3 length is 13 residues. CDR1 and CDR2 (germline): ENHRY, SYGVKD. The V and J ends lost 5 bases and 1 base respectively, with 8 bases between them. Written as DNA, the CDR3 is TGTGCCATCAGTCCTGCGGTCCAAGAGACCCAGTACTTC. Translating gives CAISPAVQETQYF.

The chain is built from TRBV27 and TRBJ2-5, with TRBD2 as a possible D gene (6 bases). The CDR3 totals 16 residues. Trimming left V 5 bases short and J 0 bases short, with 16 bases between. Germline values: CDR1 MNHEY, CDR2 SMNVEV (reference sequence). The CDR3 sequence is CASSPQAGLYQETQYF. Written as DNA, the CDR3 is TGTGCCAGCAGTCCCCAAGCGGGCCTGTACCAAGAGACCCAGTACTTC.

The chain couples TRBV2 to TRBJ2-1; 7 bases map to TRBD2. V lost 6 bases and J lost 6; bases outside the gene matches: 8. CDR3 length equals 14 residues. The germline gives CDR1 SNHLY, CDR2 FYNNEI. CDR3: CASRPPTSSNEQFF. In DNA form, the CDR3 reads TGTGCCAGCAGGCCCCCGACTAGCAGCAATGAGCAGTTCTTC.

V gene TRBV7-9 combines with J gene TRBJ2-3; tentative D call: TRBD2 (5 bases). The V gene's germline CDR1 is SEHNR and CDR2 FQNEAQ (reference sequence). V was cut by 5 bases and J by 5 bases, with 11 bases left in between. This CDR3 spans 13 amino acids. CDR3 in amino acids: CASSPDRGDTQYF. The CDR3 nucleotides read TGTGCCAGCAGCCCCGACCGGGGAGATACGCAGTATTTT. Supplemented by reference TRBV7-9 and TRBJ2-3, the full variable domain reads DTGVSQNPRHKITKRGQNVTFRCDPISEHNRLYWYRQTLGQGPEFLTYFQNEAQLEKSRLLSDRFSAERPKGSFSTLEIQRTEQGDSAMYLCASSPDRGDTQYFGPGTRLTVL.

This clone appeared a single time. J is TRBJ1-6 and V is TRBV6-1; D ambiguous. This CDR3 comprises 16 residues. Between the trimmed V and J ends, which lost 1 base and 0 bases, there was a span of 7 bases. Germline V gene lookup returns CDR1 MNHNS and CDR2 SASEGT. The CDR3 DNA sequence: TGTGCCAGCAGTGAAGGATTGAGCTCCTATAATTCACCCCTCCACTTT. Protein product: CASSEGLSSYNSPLHF.

The rearrangement joins TRBV18 to TRBJ1-3, with TRBD1 matching 9 bases. CDR1 and CDR2 (germline): KGHSH, LQKENI. The junction had 7 bases not matched to a gene; V was cut back by 5 bases and J by 8 bases. This CDR3 has 14 amino acids. This chain's CDR3 is CASSSTGGRHTIYF. The CDR3 DNA reads TGTGCCAGCTCATCGACAGGGGGTCGTCACACCATATATTTT.

This chain uses TRBV5-1 with TRBJ1-2, with TRBD1 matching over 7 bases. Germline CDR1 is SGHRS and CDR2 is YFSETQ. This CDR3 is built from 12 residues. V trimming: 6 bases; J trimming: 8 bases; junction bases outside the gene matches: 7. The CDR3 region has the DNA TGCGCCAGCACACAGGGGCGAGGGGGCTACACCTTC. Encoded protein: CASTQGRGGYTF.

The chain employs TRBV5-4 and TRBJ2-1; D is unresolved. V was trimmed by 0 bases and J by 6 bases, leaving 7 bases between them. Per the germline V gene, CDR1 is SGHNT and CDR2 is YYREEE (reference sequence). The CDR3 is 13 amino acids. The CDR3 DNA is TGTGCCAGCAGCTTGGAGCTCGGCAATGAGCAGTTCTTC. Its translation is CASSLELGNEQFF.

The V call is TRBV10-3, the J call TRBJ2-7; no firm D call. CDR1 is ENHRY and CDR2 is SYGVKD in the germline V gene. The CDR3 runs to 14 residues. The V end lost 3 bases, the J end lost 3 bases, and 12 bases lay between the germline ends. The CDR3 loop is CAISEENGVYEQYF. CDR3 nucleotide sequence: TGTGCCATCAGTGAAGAAAACGGAGTCTACGAGCAGTACTTC.

This sequence joins TRBV10-3 and TRBJ2-3, with a tentative D call TRBD2 (5 bases). The CDR3 runs 14 residues. Germline CDR1 is ENHRY and CDR2 is SYGVKD. V gave up 9 bases and J gave up 0 bases, with 13 bases separating them. CDR3 sequence: CAMRRTGSTDTQYF. The CDR3 bases are TGTGCCATGCGTAGGACTGGTAGCACAGATACGCAGTATTTT.

The genes are TRBV27 and TRBJ2-5; 12 bases agree with TRBD2. Losses at the gene ends were 5 bases for V and 5 bases for J; bases not matched to a gene: 9. CDR3 size: 16 residues. Germline lookup yields CDR1 MNHEY and CDR2 SMNVEV (reference sequence). The DNA of the CDR3 is TGTGCCAGCAGTGTTCTAGCGGGAGGGCCATGGGAGACCCAGTACTTC. Its protein product is CASSVLAGGPWETQYF.

The chain carries TRBV12-2 and TRBJ2-1; the D call of TRBD2 is as the table states it, not checked on the DNA. TRBV12-2 is given as a pseudogene. The CDR3 consists of 19 residues. The CDR3 bases are TGTGCAAGTCGCTTAGAAGTACTAGCGGGAGCCAAATCCTACAATGAGCAGTTCTTC. It codes for CASRLEVLAGAKSYNEQFF.

This clone has only a few counts. The V call is TRBV5-1, the J call TRBJ2-7; 14 bases fit TRBD2. CDR3 length: 17 amino acids. J gave up 2 bases and V 1 base, and 5 bases lay outside the gene matches. Germline CDR1 SGHRS, CDR2 YFSETQ. CDR3 nucleotides: TGCGCCAGCAGCTTGTGGACTAGCGGGAGGCCCACCTACGAGCAGTACTTC. Its translation is CASSLWTSGRPTYEQYF.

The chain recombines TRBV30 with TRBJ1-1; D is unresolved. The CDR3 runs to 15 residues. In germline, CDR1 is GTSNPN, CDR2 SVGIG (reference sequence). V was cut by 1 base and J by 0 bases, with 12 bases left in between. The CDR3 loop is CAWSAPQYMNTEAFF. CDR3 nucleotide sequence: TGTGCCTGGAGTGCCCCACAGTACATGAACACTGAAGCTTTCTTT.